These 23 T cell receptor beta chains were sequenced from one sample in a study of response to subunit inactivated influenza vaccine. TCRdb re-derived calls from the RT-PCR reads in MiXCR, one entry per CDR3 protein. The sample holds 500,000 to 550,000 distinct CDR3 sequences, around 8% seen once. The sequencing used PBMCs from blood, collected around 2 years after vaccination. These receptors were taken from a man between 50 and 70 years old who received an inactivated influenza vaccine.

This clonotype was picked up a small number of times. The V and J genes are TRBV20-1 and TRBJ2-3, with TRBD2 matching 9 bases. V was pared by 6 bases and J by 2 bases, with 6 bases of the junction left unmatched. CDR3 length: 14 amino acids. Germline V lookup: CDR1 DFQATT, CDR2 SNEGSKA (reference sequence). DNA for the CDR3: TGCAGTGCCTCAGCGGGGGGCTACACAGATACGCAGTATTTT. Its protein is CSASAGGYTDTQYF.

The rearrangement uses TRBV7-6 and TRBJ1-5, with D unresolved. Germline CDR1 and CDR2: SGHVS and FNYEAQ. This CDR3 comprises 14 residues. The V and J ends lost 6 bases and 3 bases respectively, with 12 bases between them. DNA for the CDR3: TGTGCCAGCAGTGTGATGGGATACAATCAGCCCCAGCATTTT. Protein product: CASSVMGYNQPQHF.

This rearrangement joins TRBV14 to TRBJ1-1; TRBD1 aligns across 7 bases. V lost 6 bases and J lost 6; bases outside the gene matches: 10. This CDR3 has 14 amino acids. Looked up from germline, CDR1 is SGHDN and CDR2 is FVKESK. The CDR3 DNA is TGTGCCAGCAGAAAGACAGGGACCCCCGCTGAAGCTTTCTTT. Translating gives CASRKTGTPAEAFF.

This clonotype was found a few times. The chain's CDR3 is CASSSRDSTGELFF. The CDR3 DNA sequence: TGTGCCAGCAGCTCCCGAGACAGCACCGGGGAGCTGTTTTTT. The chain joins TRBV7-9 to TRBJ2-2, with D possibly matching TRBD1 (5 bases). This CDR3 has 14 amino acids. CDR1 and CDR2 (germline): SEHNR, FQNEAQ (reference sequence). The V end lost 4 bases, the J end lost 4 bases, and 10 bases lay between the germline ends.

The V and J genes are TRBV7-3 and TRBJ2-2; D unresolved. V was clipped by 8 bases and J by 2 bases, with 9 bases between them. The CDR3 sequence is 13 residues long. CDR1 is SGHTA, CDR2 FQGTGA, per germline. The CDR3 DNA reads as TGTGCCAGCGGGTCAGCAAACACCGGGGAGCTGTTTTTT. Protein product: CASGSANTGELFF.

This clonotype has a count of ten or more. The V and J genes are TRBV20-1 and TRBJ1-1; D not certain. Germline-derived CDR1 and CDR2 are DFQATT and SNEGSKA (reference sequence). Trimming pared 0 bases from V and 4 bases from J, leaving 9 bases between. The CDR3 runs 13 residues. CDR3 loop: CSARDRGSTEAFF. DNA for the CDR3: TGCAGTGCTAGAGATCGGGGAAGCACTGAAGCTTTCTTT.

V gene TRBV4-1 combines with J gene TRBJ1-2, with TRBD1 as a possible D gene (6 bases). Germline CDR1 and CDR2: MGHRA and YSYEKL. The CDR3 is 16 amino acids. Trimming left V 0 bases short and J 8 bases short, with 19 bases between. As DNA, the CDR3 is TGCGCCAGCAGCCAAGATCCCATTCGAAGGGGGGACGGCTACACCTTC. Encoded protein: CASSQDPIRRGDGYTF.

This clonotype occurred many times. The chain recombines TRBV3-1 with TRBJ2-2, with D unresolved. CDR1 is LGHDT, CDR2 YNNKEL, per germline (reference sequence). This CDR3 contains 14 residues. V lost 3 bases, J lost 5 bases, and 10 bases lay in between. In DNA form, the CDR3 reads TGTGCCAGCAGCCAGGACGGAAGGACCGGGGAGCTGTTTTTT. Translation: CASSQDGRTGELFF.

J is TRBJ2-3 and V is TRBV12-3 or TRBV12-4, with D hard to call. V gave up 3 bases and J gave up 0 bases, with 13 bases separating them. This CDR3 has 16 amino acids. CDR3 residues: CASSFFRTVSTDTQYF. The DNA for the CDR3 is TGTGCCAGCAGTTTTTTTCGGACGGTCAGCACAGATACGCAGTATTTT.

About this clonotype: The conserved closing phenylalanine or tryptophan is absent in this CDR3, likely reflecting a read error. The CDR3 protein is CASSPGQGAYEQYS. As DNA, the CDR3 is TGTGCCAGCAGCCCGGGACAGGGGGCTTACGAGCAGTACTCC. The chain combines TRBV7-7 with TRBJ2-7; 12 bases align to TRBD1. V was clipped by 5 bases and J by 4 bases; unmatched bases: 3. CDR1 is SSHAT, CDR2 FNYEAQ, per germline (reference sequence). There are 14 residues in the CDR3.

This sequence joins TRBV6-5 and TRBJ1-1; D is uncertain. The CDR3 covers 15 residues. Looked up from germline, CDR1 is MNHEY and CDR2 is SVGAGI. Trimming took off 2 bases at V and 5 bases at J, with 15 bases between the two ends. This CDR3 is CASSYRGAVGTEAFF. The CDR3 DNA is TGTGCCAGCAGTTACCGGGGTGCCGTGGGGACTGAAGCTTTCTTT.

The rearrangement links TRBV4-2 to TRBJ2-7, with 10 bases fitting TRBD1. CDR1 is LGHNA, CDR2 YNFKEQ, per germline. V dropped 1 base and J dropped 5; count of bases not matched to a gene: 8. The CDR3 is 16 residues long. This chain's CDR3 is CASSQGQGAISHEQYF. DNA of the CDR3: TGTGCCAGCAGCCAAGGACAGGGGGCAATCTCTCACGAGCAGTACTTC.

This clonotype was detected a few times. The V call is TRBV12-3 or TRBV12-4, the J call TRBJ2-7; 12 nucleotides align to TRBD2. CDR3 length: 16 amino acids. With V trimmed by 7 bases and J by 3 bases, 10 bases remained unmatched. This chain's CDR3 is CASTRRLAGVNYEQYF. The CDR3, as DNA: TGTGCCAGCACCAGGAGACTAGCGGGAGTAAACTACGAGCAGTACTTC.

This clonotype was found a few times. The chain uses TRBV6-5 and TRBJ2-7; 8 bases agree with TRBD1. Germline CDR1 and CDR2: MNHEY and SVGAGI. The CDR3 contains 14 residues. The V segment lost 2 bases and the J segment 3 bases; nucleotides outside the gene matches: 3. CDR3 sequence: CASSYTGTGYEQYF. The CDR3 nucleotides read TGTGCCAGCAGTTACACCGGGACAGGCTACGAGCAGTACTTC.

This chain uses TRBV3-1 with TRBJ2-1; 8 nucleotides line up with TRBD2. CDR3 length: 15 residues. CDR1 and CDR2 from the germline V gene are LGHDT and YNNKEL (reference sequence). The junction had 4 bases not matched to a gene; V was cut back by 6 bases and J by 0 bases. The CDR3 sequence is CASSYGTSSYNEQFF. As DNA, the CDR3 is TGTGCCAGCAGTTACGGGACTAGCTCCTACAATGAGCAGTTCTTC.

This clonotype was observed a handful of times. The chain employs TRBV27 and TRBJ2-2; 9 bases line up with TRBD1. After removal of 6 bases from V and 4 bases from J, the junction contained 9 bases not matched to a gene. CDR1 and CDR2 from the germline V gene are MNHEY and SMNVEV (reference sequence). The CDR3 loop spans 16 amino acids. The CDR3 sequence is CASSHTGGDGTGELFF. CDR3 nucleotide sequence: TGTGCCAGCAGCCATACAGGGGGCGACGGCACCGGGGAGCTGTTTTTT.

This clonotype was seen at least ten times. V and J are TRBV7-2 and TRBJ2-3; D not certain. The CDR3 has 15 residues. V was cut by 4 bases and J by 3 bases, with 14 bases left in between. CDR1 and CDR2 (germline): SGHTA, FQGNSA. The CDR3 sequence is CASSSQWRETDTQYF. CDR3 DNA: TGTGCCAGCAGCTCACAGTGGAGAGAGACAGATACGCAGTATTTT.

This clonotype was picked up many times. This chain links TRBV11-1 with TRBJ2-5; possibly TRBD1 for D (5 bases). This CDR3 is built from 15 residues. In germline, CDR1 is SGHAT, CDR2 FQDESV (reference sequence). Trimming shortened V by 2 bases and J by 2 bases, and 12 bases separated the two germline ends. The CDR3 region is CASSLTSDIQETQYF. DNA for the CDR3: TGTGCCAGCAGCTTAACTTCGGACATTCAAGAGACCCAGTACTTC.

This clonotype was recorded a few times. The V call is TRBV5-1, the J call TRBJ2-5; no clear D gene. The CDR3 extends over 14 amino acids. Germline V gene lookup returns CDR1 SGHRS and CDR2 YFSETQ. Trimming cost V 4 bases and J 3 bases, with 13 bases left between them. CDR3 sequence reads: CASSKVRYEETQYF. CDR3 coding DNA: TGCGCCAGCAGCAAGGTCAGGTATGAAGAGACCCAGTACTTC.

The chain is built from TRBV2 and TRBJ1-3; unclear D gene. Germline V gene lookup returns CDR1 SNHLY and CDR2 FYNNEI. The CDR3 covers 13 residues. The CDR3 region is CGGRAFSGNTIYF. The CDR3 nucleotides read TGTGGAGGCAGAGCCTTCTCTGGAAACACCATATATTTT.

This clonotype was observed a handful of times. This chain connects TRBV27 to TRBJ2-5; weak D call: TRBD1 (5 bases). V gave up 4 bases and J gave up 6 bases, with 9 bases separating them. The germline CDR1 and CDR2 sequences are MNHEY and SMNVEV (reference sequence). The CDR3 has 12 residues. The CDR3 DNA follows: TGTGCCAGCAGTTCCCAGGGCCAGACCCAGTACTTC. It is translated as CASSSQGQTQYF.

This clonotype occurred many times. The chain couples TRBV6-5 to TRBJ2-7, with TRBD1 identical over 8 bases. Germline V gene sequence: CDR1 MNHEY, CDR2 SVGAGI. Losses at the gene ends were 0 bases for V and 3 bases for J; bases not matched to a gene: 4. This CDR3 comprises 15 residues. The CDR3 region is CASSYSGQGGYEQYF. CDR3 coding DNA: TGTGCCAGCAGTTACTCTGGACAGGGAGGCTACGAGCAGTACTTC.

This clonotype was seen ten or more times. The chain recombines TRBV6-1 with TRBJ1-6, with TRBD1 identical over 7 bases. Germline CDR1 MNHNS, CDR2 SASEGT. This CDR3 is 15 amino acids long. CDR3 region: CVAGQKGKVNSPLHF. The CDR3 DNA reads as TGTGTAGCGGGACAGAAGGGGAAAGTTAATTCACCCCTCCACTTT.